This TCR beta chain is from a study of shared T cell receptors in the human thymus. The CDR3 length is 15 residues. Sequenced by immunoSEQ multiplex PCR; TCRdb stores in-frame clones only, minus some. The profile covers hundreds of thousands of clones, with more than 75% appearing a single time and approximately 0.013% taken by the ten largest. This clone was seen a few times. These data also formed part of another study, on human thymus T cells. That study adds: Thymic material originated from resections removed in the course of corrective heart surgery. There appeared to be biased usage of V and J genes in thymic and blood repertoires. Related research described thymic repertoires that were highly overlapping among unrelated individuals.

The sequencing sample was made of thymocytes. The clonotype originates from a boy under two years old with a congenital heart defect. The rearrangement links TRBV21-1 to TRBJ1-2; TRBD1 reflects the table's D call only, with no check against the DNA. TRBV21-1 represents a pseudogene. The CDR3 protein is CASSKALDRDHGYTF. The CDR3 nucleotides are TGTGCCAGCAGCAAAGCTCTGGACAGGGACCATGGCTACACCTTC.